This TCR beta chain was captured in a study of graft-versus-host responses after intestinal transplantation. V dropped 5 bases and J dropped 3 bases, with 7 bases sitting between them. The CDR3 is made up of 12 amino acids. From germline, CDR1 is MNHNS and CDR2 SASEGT. Repertoires were generated with immunoSEQ multiplex PCR, while TCRdb's copy carries only in-frame clones and drops some. Altogether nearly 25,000 clones are present, 40% being singletons, with the ten largest covering 0.65% to 0.8%. The sample consisted of alloreactive CD4+ T cells from a mixed lymphocyte reaction culture, taken before intestinal transplant. Subset given: CFSE-low proliferating T cells sorted from approximately six-day pre-transplant mixed lymphocyte reaction (GvH or HvG direction). V is TRBV6-1 and J is TRBJ1-2, with no clear D. This clonotype originated in a human patient who received an intestinal transplant. CDR3 coding DNA: TGTGCCAGCAGTTCAGAATACTATGGCTACACCTTC. Protein sequence: CASSSEYYGYTF.